This T cell receptor beta chain was captured in a study of blood T cells in healthy people across ages. Per the germline V gene, CDR1 is SGHDT and CDR2 is YYEEEE. Trimming took 2 bases from V and 1 from J; bases not matched to a gene: 2. This CDR3 has 14 residues. This clonotype was observed at least ten times. Its antigen remains unidentified. The authors ran a second PCR of about 6 to 11 cycles using a sample-barcoded 5' primer and a J-beta primer mix. Samples each returned at least 3 million CDR3-containing paired-end reads. TCRdb recomputed calls from the 5' RACE reads with MiXCR, one row per CDR3 protein. Of about 1 million distinct CDR3 sequences detected, more than 40% appear once; the ten largest clones hold 18%. Overall study results and limits: Older age coincided with a roughly linear decline in TCR beta diversity per million T cells.

The people who gave samples were healthy Caucasians from Russia, aged roughly 6 to 100. Sample: blood. The receptor's source is a woman between 55 and 75 years old in good health. The rearrangement joins TRBV5-6 to TRBJ2-7; 8 positions agree with TRBD2. The CDR3 DNA reads as TGTGCCAGCAGCTTCTTAGCGGGGTCCTACGAGCAGTACTTC. As protein: CASSFLAGSYEQYF.